This T cell receptor (beta chain) was recorded in a study of blood T cell repertoires in COVID-19. The overall study: T cells, B-cell-depleted T cells, or PBMCs supplied cDNA or gDNA.

This CDR3 contains 15 residues. V trimming: 6 bases; J trimming: 4 bases; junction bases outside the gene matches: 4. Germline loops: CDR1 LGHDT, CDR2 YNNKEL (reference sequence). TCRdb's table, derived via immunoSEQ multiplex PCR, lists solely in-frame clones and lacks some. The sample yields about 52,000 clones, roughly 87% seen once. Sequencing was carried out using peripheral blood. This TCR came from a human donor in a cohort sampled during active COVID-19. The rearrangement links TRBV3-1 (or the pseudogene TRBV3-2) to TRBJ2-1; 12 positions agree with TRBD2. The DNA of the CDR3 is TGTGCCAGCAGGGATACTAGCGGGAGGTACAATGAGCAGTTCTTC. This translates into CASRDTSGRYNEQFF.